This T cell receptor (beta chain) is drawn from a study of CD8+ T cells in alopecia areata. Reverse transcription of extracted RNA yielded cDNA, which provided the sequencing template. The repertoire was sequenced with immunoSEQ multiplex PCR; TCRdb's copy has only in-frame clones and lacks some. The sample lists hundreds of thousands of clones, about 62% occurring once. Treatment indicated: oral pan-JAK inhibitor, 5-10 mg twice daily. Samples from alopecia areata patients were lesional scalp punch biopsies and peripheral blood. The sequencing used CD4+ T cells sorted from blood, collected at week 24, from a patient treated with tofacitinib. The origin of this receptor is a human donor with alopecia areata.

Here the CDR3 reads CASSLVQGWLETQYF. CDR3 nucleotides: TGCGCCAGCAGCTTGGTGCAGGGATGGCTAGAGACCCAGTACTTC. V is TRBV5-1 and J is TRBJ2-5, with D possibly matching TRBD1 (5 bases). The germline V gene encodes CDR1 SGHRS and CDR2 YFSETQ. V lost 0 bases to trimming and J lost 4 bases, with 13 bases between them. CDR3 length equals 15 residues. The variable domain in full, with the rest retrieved from reference TRBV5-1 and TRBJ2-5, is KAGVTQTPRYLIKTRGQQVTLSCSPISGHRSVSWYQQTPGQGLQFLFEYFSETQRNKGNFPGRFSGRQFSNSRSEMNVSTLELGDSALYLCASSLVQGWLETQYFGPGTRLLVL.